This T cell receptor beta chain comes out of a study of blood T cell repertoires in COVID-19. Across the study: The origin of the acute and convalescent COVID-19 samples was the United States, Italy and Spain. The cDNA or gDNA used as material had been derived from T cells, B-cell-depleted T cells, or PBMCs.

The CDR3 is 14 residues long. V was cut by 4 bases and J by 7 bases, with 15 bases left in between. Per germline, CDR1 SGDLS and CDR2 YYNGEE. One Seattle source followed patients from active infection through their disease course. Under the authors' procedure: Amplification with reference gene primers provided the estimates of nucleated cell counts. Data came from immunoSEQ multiplex PCR; TCRdb stores just in-frame clones and leaves some out. V and J calls and clone size are given by that table; D and trimming were obtained from the DNA. The sample carries about 46,000 clones, approximately 83% recorded once.

This sequence joins TRBV9 and TRBJ2-4, with TRBD1 as a possible D gene (5 bases). The sample consisted of peripheral blood. This clonotype originated in a woman of 80 years or more with COVID-19, enrolled during active disease. The CDR3 DNA is TGTGCCAGCAGCCCCAGGCCAGGGTCCAACATTCAGTACTTC. Translated, it gives CASSPRPGSNIQYF.